Shown below are 19 T cell receptor beta chains from a single sample sequenced in a study of Ad26.COV2.S vaccination and SARS-CoV-2 variants. The treatment was: around 19 received Ad26.COV2.S at low or high dose, single or two shots; 5 received placebo; per-sample allocation not given. At day 63 after the first vaccine or placebo injection, samples were drawn. Clones were sequenced by immunoSEQ multiplex PCR, and TCRdb holds only the in-frame ones, with some missing. This sample has hundreds of thousands of clones; around 86% occur once, and the top ten carry approximately 3.6%. The sequenced sample was peripheral blood, obtained in a trial of Ad26.COV2.S vaccine versus placebo. These receptors were taken from a person between 18 and 65 years old who received the Ad26.COV2.S COVID-19 vaccine or a placebo.

This rearrangement joins TRBV12-3 or TRBV12-4 to TRBJ1-5; D perhaps matches TRBD1 (6 bases). CDR3 size: 13 residues. Trimming took off 4 bases at V and 4 bases at J, with 8 bases between the two ends. Here the CDR3 reads CASSWTENQPQHF. Written as DNA, the CDR3 is TGTGCCAGCAGTTGGACAGAGAATCAGCCCCAGCATTTT.

In its sample, this clone was seen once. The CDR3 sequence is CASSSGYSGANVLTF. The CDR3 nucleotides are TGTGCCAGTAGTTCGGGGTACTCTGGGGCCAACGTCCTGACTTTC. The rearrangement joins TRBV19 to TRBJ2-6; D is perhaps TRBD2 (5 bases). V lost 5 bases and J lost 0, with 8 bases in between. CDR3 length: 15 residues. Germline values: CDR1 LNHDA, CDR2 SQIVND (reference sequence).

CDR3 bases: TGTGCCAGCAGCGGGACTAGCGGGGGACCTAGCACAGATACGCAGTATTTT. This gives the protein CASSGTSGGPSTDTQYF. J is TRBJ2-3 and V is TRBV4-2; 14 bases are a match to TRBD2. The CDR3 totals 17 residues. V dropped 5 bases and J dropped 0; count of bases not matched to a gene: 4. CDR1 is LGHNA, CDR2 YNFKEQ, per germline.

The chain links TRBV7-8 to TRBJ2-5; 8 nucleotides agree with TRBD1. This CDR3 contains 14 residues. Germline V CDR1 and CDR2: SGHVS, FQNEAQ. V shed 7 bases, J shed 4 bases, and the junction held 8 bases outside the gene matches. CDR3 nucleotides: TGTGCCAGCAACGCGGACAGGGTGTCAGAGACCCAGTACTTC. Translating it yields CASNADRVSETQYF.

The rearrangement joins TRBV10-2 to TRBJ1-6, with 8 nucleotides matching TRBD1. The CDR3 loop spans 16 amino acids. J gave up 5 bases and V 5 bases, and 8 bases lay outside the gene matches. Per germline, CDR1 WSHSY and CDR2 SAAADI. This CDR3 reads CASSSWDRYNNSPLHF. Here the CDR3 DNA reads TGCGCCAGCAGTTCCTGGGACAGGTACAATAATTCACCCCTCCACTTT.

The rearrangement uses TRBV18 and TRBJ2-6; D is uncertain. V lost 4 bases and J 1 base, leaving 14 bases between the germline ends. The germline gives CDR1 KGHSH, CDR2 LQKENI. This CDR3 is built from 17 residues. The CDR3 nucleotides read TGTGCCAGCTCACGGACCCTGGACCTTTCTGGGGCCAACGTCCTGACTTTC. This gives the protein CASSRTLDLSGANVLTF.

The chain recombines TRBV27 with TRBJ1-3, with a possible D match to TRBD1 (5 bases). Germline V lookup: CDR1 MNHEY, CDR2 SMNVEV (reference sequence). V was shortened by 6 bases and J by 7 bases, with 16 bases between the two germline ends. The CDR3 length is 14 residues. For the CDR3, the DNA is TGTGCCAGCAGACCCCCGGGGGGGTACAACACCATATATTTT. Amino acid sequence: CASRPPGGYNTIYF.

V gene TRBV5-5 combines with J gene TRBJ2-3, with 7 bases fitting TRBD1. The length of the CDR3 is 16 residues. Germline CDR1 and CDR2: SGHKS and YYEKEE (reference sequence). Unmatched junction bases numbered 11, after V lost 4 bases and J lost 3 bases. This CDR3 reads CASSPPTGKSTDTQYF. The CDR3 DNA follows: TGTGCCAGCAGCCCCCCGACAGGGAAGAGTACAGATACGCAGTATTTT.

The V and J genes are TRBV30 and TRBJ2-7; TRBD1 aligns across 8 bases. The CDR3 contains 15 residues. Unmatched junction bases numbered 7, after V lost 3 bases and J lost 0 bases. Looked up from germline, CDR1 is GTSNPN and CDR2 is SVGIG (reference sequence). CDR3 DNA: TGTGCCTGGAGAAGACAGGGGAGGCCCTCCTACGAGCAGTACTTC. Translated: CAWRRQGRPSYEQYF. Full variable domain (rest looked up from reference TRBV30 and TRBJ2-7): SQTIHQWPATLVQPVGSPLSLECTVEGTSNPNLYWYRQAAGRGLQLLFYSVGIGQISSEVPQNLSASRPQDRQFILSSKKLLLSDSGFYLCAWRRQGRPSYEQYFGPGTRLTVT.

This clone came up once. The chain uses TRBV29-1 and TRBJ2-2; D possibly corresponds to TRBD2 (5 bases). Germline CDR1 and CDR2: SQVTM and ANQGSEA. Trimming took off 6 bases at V and 4 bases at J, with 15 bases between the two ends. The CDR3 has 14 residues. DNA of the CDR3: TGCAGCGTCCTGGGAGTACGGGGCACCGGGGAGCTGTTTTTT. Translating it yields CSVLGVRGTGELFF.

The chain uses TRBV7-2 and TRBJ2-4; TRBD2 agrees at 8 bases. This CDR3 region has 18 residues. Per germline, CDR1 SGHTA and CDR2 FQGNSA. V lost 5 bases to trimming and J lost 5 bases; unmatched junction nucleotides: 17. The CDR3 coding sequence is TGTGCCAGCAGCCCCCGGTCGGGGGCGGGGGGAACGCAAAACATTCAGTACTTC. Translated, it gives CASSPRSGAGGTQNIQYF.

The gene calls are TRBV6-5 and TRBJ2-5; maybe TRBD2 (5 bases). V was shortened by 6 bases and J by 4 bases, with 12 bases between the two germline ends. Germline lookup yields CDR1 MNHEY and CDR2 SVGAGI. This CDR3 spans 13 amino acids. For the CDR3, the DNA is TGTGCCAGCAGGGGAGTCCGTCCAGAGACCCAGTACTTC. Its translation is CASRGVRPETQYF.

V is TRBV3-1 (or the pseudogene TRBV3-2) and J is TRBJ2-3; D unclear. V was pared by 1 base and J by 0 bases, with 5 bases between. The CDR3 contains 14 residues. The germline gives CDR1 LGHDT, CDR2 YNNKEL (reference sequence). The CDR3 loop is CASSQVPSTDTQYF. The CDR3 region has the DNA TGTGCCAGCAGCCAAGTGCCTAGCACAGATACGCAGTATTTT.

The sample holds one count of this clone. The genes are TRBV7-9 and TRBJ2-7, with D tentatively TRBD2 (5 bases). This CDR3 spans 12 amino acids. In germline, CDR1 is SEHNR, CDR2 FQNEAQ (reference sequence). The V gene lost 6 bases and the J gene lost 3 bases, with 9 bases spanning the gap. The CDR3 here is CASRGGNYEQYF. CDR3 nucleotide sequence: TGTGCCAGCAGAGGAGGCAACTACGAGCAGTACTTC.

This sequence joins TRBV6-5 and TRBJ2-2, with 8 positions matching TRBD1. V was pared by 5 bases and J by 0 bases, with 2 bases of the junction left unmatched. Germline V gene data show CDR1 as MNHEY and CDR2 as SVGAGI. CDR3 length equals 15 residues. CDR3 amino acids: CASSPDRANTGELFF. The CDR3 DNA reads TGTGCCAGCAGTCCGGACAGGGCGAACACCGGGGAGCTGTTTTTT.

The CDR3 loop reads CASSSTAYGYTF. The CDR3, as DNA: TGTGCCAGCAGCTCGACAGCCTATGGCTACACCTTC. The V call is TRBV7-2, the J call TRBJ1-2; TRBD1 might be the D (5 bases). Germline lookup yields CDR1 SGHTA and CDR2 FQGNSA. This CDR3 region has 12 residues. The V end was cut by 4 bases, the J end by 4 bases, with 7 bases between.

This clone showed up just a few times. CDR3 sequence reads: CASRGGFNSPLHF. Here the CDR3 DNA reads TGTGCCAGCAGGGGGGGCTTTAATTCACCCCTCCACTTT. The chain employs TRBV2 and TRBJ1-6; maybe TRBD1 (6 bases). CDR1 is SNHLY, CDR2 FYNNEI, per germline. The CDR3 has 13 residues. V was clipped by 6 bases and J by 6 bases, with 9 bases between them.

The chain joins TRBV19 to TRBJ1-3; TRBD1 agrees at 8 bases. CDR1 and CDR2 from the germline V gene are LNHDA and SQIVND (reference sequence). The V gene end was trimmed by 3 bases and the J gene end by 2 bases; junction bases not matched to a gene: 3. This CDR3 has 15 residues. The CDR3 region has the DNA TGTGCCAGTAGTATCGACAGGGGAGCTGGAAACACCATATATTTT. Translating it yields CASSIDRGAGNTIYF.

CDR3 in amino acids: CASSSGNTIYF. The CDR3, as DNA: TGTGCCAGCAGCTCAGGAAACACCATATATTTT. The J gene is TRBJ1-3, the V gene TRBV7-6, with unresolved D. CDR1 and CDR2 (germline): SGHVS, FNYEAQ. Trimming left V 4 bases short and J 4 bases short, with 2 bases between. CDR3 size: 11 residues.